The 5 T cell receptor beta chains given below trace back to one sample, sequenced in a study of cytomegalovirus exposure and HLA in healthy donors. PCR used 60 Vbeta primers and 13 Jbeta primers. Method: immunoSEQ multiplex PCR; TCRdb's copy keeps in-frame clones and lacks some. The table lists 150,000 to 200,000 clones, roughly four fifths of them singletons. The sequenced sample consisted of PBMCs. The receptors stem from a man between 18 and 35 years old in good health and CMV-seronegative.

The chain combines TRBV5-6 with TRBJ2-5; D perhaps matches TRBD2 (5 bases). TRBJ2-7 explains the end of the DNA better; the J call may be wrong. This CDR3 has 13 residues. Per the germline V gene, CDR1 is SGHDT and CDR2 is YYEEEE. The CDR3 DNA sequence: TGTGCCAGCAGCTTAACTAGCTCCTACGAGCAGTACTTC. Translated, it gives CASSLTSSYEQYF.

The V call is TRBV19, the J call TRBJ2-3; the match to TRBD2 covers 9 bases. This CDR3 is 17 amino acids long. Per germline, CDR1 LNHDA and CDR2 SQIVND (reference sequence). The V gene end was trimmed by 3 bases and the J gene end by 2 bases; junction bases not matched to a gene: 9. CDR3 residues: CASSMAPSGKDTDTQYF. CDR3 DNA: TGTGCCAGTAGTATGGCCCCTAGCGGGAAAGACACAGATACGCAGTATTTT.

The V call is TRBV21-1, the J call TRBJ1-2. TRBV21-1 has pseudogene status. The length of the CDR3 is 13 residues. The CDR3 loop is CASSKSGVRGYTF. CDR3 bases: TGTGCCAGCAGCAAATCGGGGGTTAGGGGCTACACCTTC.

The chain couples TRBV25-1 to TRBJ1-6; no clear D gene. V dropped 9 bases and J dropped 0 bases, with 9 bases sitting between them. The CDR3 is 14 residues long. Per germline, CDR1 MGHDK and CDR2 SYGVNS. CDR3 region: CASLGSSYNSPLHF. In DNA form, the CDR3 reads TGTGCCAGTCTAGGGAGCTCCTATAATTCACCCCTCCACTTT. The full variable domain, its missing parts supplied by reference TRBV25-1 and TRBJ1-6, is EADIYQTPRYLVIGTGKKITLECSQTMGHDKMYWYQQDPGMELHLIHYSYGVNSTEKGDLSSESTVSRIRTEHFPLTLESARPSHTSQYLCASLGSSYNSPLHFGNGTRLTVT.

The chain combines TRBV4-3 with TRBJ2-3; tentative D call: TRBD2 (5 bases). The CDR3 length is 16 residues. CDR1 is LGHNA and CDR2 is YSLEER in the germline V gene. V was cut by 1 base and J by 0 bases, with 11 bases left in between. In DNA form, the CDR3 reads TGCGCCAGCAGCCAAGGGCGGGCGTCTAGCACAGATACGCAGTATTTT. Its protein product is CASSQGRASSTDTQYF.